This entry describes one TCR beta chain. The antigen is unknown. Some clones are missing from TCRdb's copy, which holds only in-frame ones; the method was immunoSEQ multiplex PCR. The sample has 1.4 million to 1.5 million clones, 96% seen once; the top ten hold over 1%. The sample comes from a study of shared clonotypes between healthy human individuals. Germline lookup yields CDR1 SGHDN and CDR2 FVKESK. V lost 4 bases to trimming and J lost 5 bases; unmatched junction nucleotides: 8. The CDR3 spans 15 residues. Study results and limitations: Roughly 5.3% of naive CD4 clonotypes were common to four donors. Limitation of the genetic and exposure-history diversity represented came from the few donors.

This TCR derives from a young man in good health. The sample consisted of naive CD4+ T cells sorted from blood. Subset reported: CD45RA+ positively selected. This chain links TRBV14 with TRBJ2-1; 7 bases line up with TRBD1. CDR3: CASSRPRTGNNEQFF. DNA for the CDR3: TGTGCCAGCAGCCGCCCCAGGACAGGTAACAATGAGCAGTTCTTC.